This T cell receptor (beta chain) is from a study of PD-1 and CTLA-4 blockade in melanoma. Using immunoSEQ multiplex PCR, the repertoire was profiled, and TCRdb retains in-frame clones only, with some absent. The sample consists of 30,000 or so clones, around 93% of them appearing once. The CDR3 loop spans 13 amino acids. Germline V lookup: CDR1 LNHDA, CDR2 SQIVND (reference sequence). Trimming took 5 bases from V and 0 from J, leaving 5 bases between them. The input for sequencing was CD8+ T cells from peripheral blood, taken from a patient given anti-PD-1 treatment. This sequence joins TRBV19 and TRBJ2-1; D remains unclear. The receptor was isolated from a human donor with melanoma. The CDR3 DNA reads TGTGCCAGTAGTGGCGACTCCTACAATGAGCAGTTCTTC. This sequence encodes CASSGDSYNEQFF.